This TCR beta chain was recovered during a study of blood T cell repertoires in COVID-19. Overall study context: Collection of acute and convalescent COVID-19 samples took place in the United States, Italy and Spain. PBMCs, B-cell-depleted T cells, or T cells provided the cDNA or gDNA that made up the material.

Original analysis: By means of reference gene primer amplification, nucleated cell counts were estimated. Sequencing was performed with immunoSEQ multiplex PCR; in TCRdb, only in-frame clones are kept and a portion is missing. That table is the source of V, J and clone size, and D and trimming were worked out from the DNA. The sample gives about 200,000 clones, around three quarters of which show up once; 4.5% to 7% is in the top ten. Germline lookup yields CDR1 KGHSH and CDR2 LQKENI. The CDR3 runs to 18 residues. After removal of 1 base from V and 6 bases from J, the junction contained 13 bases not matched to a gene.

V usage is TRBV18 and J usage is TRBJ2-2; TRBD2 matches 8 bases. The material sequenced was peripheral blood. The TCR was taken from a woman in her 70s with acute or convalescent COVID-19. CDR3 nucleotide sequence: TGTGCCAGCTCACCACGGGATACCAGCGGGAGTTTCGCCGGGGAGCTGTTTTTT. This codes for CASSPRDTSGSFAGELFF.